Each of the 21 T cell receptor beta chains below was sequenced from the same sample in a study of cytomegalovirus exposure and HLA in healthy donors. The PCR employed 60 Vbeta primers together with 13 Jbeta primers. The repertoire was sequenced with immunoSEQ multiplex PCR; TCRdb's copy has only in-frame clones and lacks some. The top ten clones hold less than 3% of a sample with under 200,000 clones, around 68% of them seen once. Source material: PBMCs. These receptor sequences come from a man aged 40-49 years in good health and CMV-seronegative.

This clone was counted between two and nine times. The chain links TRBV29-1 to TRBJ1-4; 12 bases are a match to TRBD1. The CDR3 has 15 amino acids. Trimming at V came to 4 bases and at J to 5 bases, leaving 5 bases not matched to a gene. Germline loops: CDR1 SQVTM, CDR2 ANQGSEA. The CDR3 coding sequence is TGCAGCGTTGCAGGGACAGGGGGCCCCAATGAAAAACTGTTTTTT. It encodes CSVAGTGGPNEKLFF. Combining the CDR3 with reference TRBV29-1 and TRBJ1-4 gives the whole variable domain SAVISQKPSRDICQRGTSLTIQCQVDSQVTMMFWYRQQPGQSLTLIATANQGSEATYESGFVIDKFPISRPNLTFSTLTVSNMSPEDSSIYLCSVAGTGGPNEKLFFGSGTQLSVL.

This clone was seen more than once but under ten times. The J gene is TRBJ2-2, the V gene TRBV7-2; TRBD1 agrees at 10 bases. The V gene end was trimmed by 1 base and the J gene end by 4 bases; junction bases not matched to a gene: 3. This CDR3 spans 16 amino acids. Germline assignment: CDR1 SGHTA and CDR2 FQGNSA. CDR3 nucleotides: TGTGCCAGCAGCTTAGTCGGGACAGGGGTCACCGGGGAGCTGTTTTTT. Translating gives CASSLVGTGVTGELFF.

This chain connects TRBV6-1 to TRBJ1-5; 7 nucleotides match TRBD1. Per the germline V gene, CDR1 is MNHNS and CDR2 is SASEGT. This CDR3 comprises 15 residues. The V gene end was trimmed by 5 bases and the J gene end by 7 bases; junction bases not matched to a gene: 11. The CDR3 protein is CASSSGLGGRQPQHF. In DNA form, the CDR3 reads TGTGCCAGCAGTTCAGGGCTAGGGGGCCGGCAGCCCCAGCATTTT.

This clone was counted a few times. J is TRBJ2-5 and V is TRBV7-9, with 7 bases matching TRBD1. The J call is in doubt because the DNA end fits TRBJ2-7 better. The CDR3 covers 15 residues. Germline values: CDR1 SEHNR, CDR2 FQNEAQ (reference sequence). CDR3 bases: TGTGCCAGCAGCTTGCTCGGGACAGTATCCTACGAGCAGTACTTC. It is translated as CASSLLGTVSYEQYF.

The chain links TRBV5-4 to TRBJ1-2, with a weak D call TRBD1 (6 bases). Germline V CDR1 and CDR2: SGHNT, YYREEE (reference sequence). Between the trimmed V and J ends, which lost 2 bases and 7 bases, there was a span of 12 bases. This CDR3 spans 13 amino acids. The CDR3 is CASSLTGTSGYTF. DNA for the CDR3: TGTGCCAGCAGCTTAACAGGGACTAGTGGCTACACCTTC.

The table lists this clone with a count of one. The CDR3 is CASSLRQGEKPQHF. CDR3 in DNA: TGTGCCAGTAGTCTGAGACAGGGAGAAAAGCCCCAGCATTTT. The gene calls are TRBV19 and TRBJ1-5; TRBD1 matches at 7 bases. The V and J ends lost 5 bases and 8 bases, in that order; junction bases with no gene match: 9. CDR1 and CDR2 from the germline V gene are LNHDA and SQIVND (reference sequence). CDR3 size: 14 residues.

Regarding this clone: Other DNA sequences in the same sample also yield this CDR3. The chain carries TRBV5-1 and TRBJ1-2; D ambiguous. V was pared by 3 bases and J by 4 bases, with 10 bases between. The CDR3 is 13 amino acids. Germline assignment: CDR1 SGHRS and CDR2 YFSETQ. CDR3 region: CASSSSPSYGYTF. The CDR3, as DNA: TGCGCCAGCAGCTCTTCCCCTAGCTATGGCTACACCTTC.

The chain carries TRBV15 and TRBJ2-7, with a weak D call TRBD1 (5 bases). Looked up from germline, CDR1 is LNHNV and CDR2 is YYDKDF (reference sequence). The CDR3 sequence is 14 residues long. Trimming removed 2 bases at V and 4 bases at J, with 12 bases between. CDR3 in DNA: TGTGCCACCAGCAGACCCGACAGAGAGTACGAGCAGTACTTC. It encodes CATSRPDREYEQYF.

The V call is TRBV25-1, the J call TRBJ2-5; 7 bases align to TRBD2. The CDR3 spans 14 residues. Unmatched junction bases numbered 10, after V lost 5 bases and J lost 7 bases. Germline CDR1 is MGHDK and CDR2 is SYGVNS. The CDR3: CASSNFGGSRTQYF. The CDR3, as DNA: TGTGCCAGCAGTAACTTTGGCGGGAGCAGGACCCAGTACTTC.

This chain links TRBV7-3 with TRBJ2-1; possibly TRBD2 for D (6 bases). The CDR3 length is 13 residues. V was shortened by 5 bases and J by 7 bases, with 12 bases between the two germline ends. Germline-derived CDR1 and CDR2 are SGHTA and FQGTGA. The CDR3 sequence: CASSPGRGNEQFF. The CDR3 DNA sequence: TGTGCCAGCAGCCCCGGCCGGGGGAATGAGCAGTTCTTC.

This clone was seen a few times. This chain connects TRBV7-2 to TRBJ2-1, with 13 bases lining up with TRBD2. The CDR3 totals 17 residues. Germline CDR1 is SGHTA and CDR2 is FQGNSA. Trimming cost V 5 bases and J 6 bases; bases outside gene matches: 10. CDR3 residues: CASSRTGTSGAFNEQFF. The DNA of the CDR3 is TGTGCCAGCAGCCGTACCGGGACTAGCGGGGCCTTCAATGAGCAGTTCTTC.

The rearrangement uses TRBV28 and TRBJ2-3, with D perhaps TRBD2 (6 bases). Germline CDR1 reads MDHEN; CDR2 reads SYDVKM. The ends were cut back, 3 bases at V and 4 bases at J, with 11 bases in the middle. CDR3 length: 14 amino acids. The CDR3 bases are TGTGCCAGCAGTTTTAGTTCGGGGGCAGATACGCAGTATTTT. As protein: CASSFSSGADTQYF.

The V gene is TRBV29-1, the J gene TRBJ2-2; perhaps TRBD2 as D (6 bases). Trimming removed 4 bases from V and 1 base from J, with 10 bases in between. Germline values: CDR1 SQVTM, CDR2 ANQGSEA. The CDR3 runs to 14 residues. CDR3 in DNA: TGCAGCGTTGTAGTTAGCGGGAACACCGGGGAGCTGTTTTTT. It translates to CSVVVSGNTGELFF.

The chain is built from TRBV2 and TRBJ2-2; D possibly corresponds to TRBD1 (5 bases). The V gene's germline CDR1 is SNHLY and CDR2 FYNNEI. CDR3 size: 15 residues. V was pared by 4 bases and J by 4 bases, with 13 bases between. The CDR3 DNA reads as TGTGCCAGCAGTGCGGCAGGGTCGGGCACCGGGGAGCTGTTTTTT. Translated: CASSAAGSGTGELFF.

The genes are TRBV11-2 and TRBJ2-3; 7 bases are a match to TRBD1. V dropped 4 bases and J dropped 5; count of bases not matched to a gene: 9. The CDR3 spans 15 residues. CDR1 and CDR2 (germline): SGHAT, FQNNGV. The CDR3 loop reads CASSSLRTGEDTQYF. The CDR3 DNA reads as TGTGCCAGCAGCTCCCTCCGGACAGGAGAAGATACGCAGTATTTT.

The J gene is TRBJ1-5, the V gene TRBV6-5; D gene uncertain. CDR1 and CDR2 (germline): MNHEY, SVGAGI. The CDR3 is made up of 13 amino acids. V lost 10 bases and J 4 bases, leaving 14 bases between the germline ends. Here the CDR3 reads CATRGGWNQPQHF. The CDR3 DNA sequence: TGTGCCACCCGGGGAGGGTGGAATCAGCCCCAGCATTTT.

This clone appeared a few times. CDR3 amino acids: CASSPPGQSNEKLFF. The CDR3 bases are TGTGCCAGTAGTCCACCCGGACAGTCTAATGAAAAACTGTTTTTT. This sequence joins TRBV19 and TRBJ1-4; TRBD1 is a possible D gene (6 bases). CDR3 length: 15 amino acids. Germline V gene sequence: CDR1 LNHDA, CDR2 SQIVND (reference sequence). Trimming left V 5 bases short and J 3 bases short, with 13 bases between.

This clone was seen only once. The chain links TRBV7-9 to TRBJ2-7; a possible D gene is TRBD1 (5 bases). V dropped 1 base and J dropped 2 bases, with 12 bases sitting between them. Germline V lookup: CDR1 SEHNR, CDR2 FQNEAQ (reference sequence). CDR3 length: 15 residues. The CDR3 sequence: CASSLGGRTTYEQYF. CDR3 in DNA: TGTGCCAGCAGCTTAGGTGGCAGGACAACCTACGAGCAGTACTTC.

The chain recombines TRBV6-1 with TRBJ2-1, with a tentative D call TRBD2 (5 bases). Germline CDR1 MNHNS, CDR2 SASEGT. This CDR3 has 15 residues. V was cut by 7 bases and J by 1 base, with 14 bases left in between. The CDR3, as DNA: TGTGCCAGCACTGATCGGGGATTTTCCTACAATGAGCAGTTCTTC. Translated, it gives CASTDRGFSYNEQFF.

In this sample, this clone turned up a few times. V gene TRBV19 combines with J gene TRBJ1-1, with a possible D match to TRBD1 (6 bases). V lost 3 bases and J 1 base, leaving 9 bases between the germline ends. Per germline, CDR1 LNHDA and CDR2 SQIVND (reference sequence). The CDR3 loop spans 14 amino acids. CDR3 coding DNA: TGTGCCAGTAGTATCGGACAGAAGAACACTGAAGCTTTCTTT. Protein sequence: CASSIGQKNTEAFF.

The chain links TRBV7-8 to TRBJ2-3; no clear D gene. Trimming stripped 5 bases from V and 4 bases from J, with 13 bases between. The germline V gene encodes CDR1 SGHVS and CDR2 FQNEAQ. The CDR3 consists of 14 residues. In DNA form, the CDR3 reads TGTGCCAGCAGCCTTCTACCAGGCGCAGATACGCAGTATTTT. Encoded protein: CASSLLPGADTQYF.